This is a list of T cell receptor beta chains from one sample in a study of blood T cell repertoires in COVID-19. The data were produced by immunoSEQ multiplex PCR, yet TCRdb's version contains in-frame clones alone and is incomplete. The profile shows over 300,000 clones, 65% to 90% of them singletons. Sequencing used PBMCs or T cells enriched from blood (not recorded which). These receptors were collected from a woman in her late teens or twenties who had recovered from COVID-19. The CDR3 runs from the conserved cysteine through the conserved F or W. Each record gives: D gene, J gene, V gene, clone size, CDR3 protein, CDR3 DNA. D genes are given only for firm matches. Where a row states a size, it is once, few, many or the class of an expanded clone; other rows omit it.

d_gene: .; j_gene: TRBJ1-2; v_gene: TRBV28; abundance: .; CDR3aa: CASSGEGYTF; CDR3nt: TGTGCCAGCAGTGGAGAAGGCTACACCTTC
d_gene: TRBD2; j_gene: TRBJ2-5; v_gene: TRBV2; abundance: .; CDR3aa: CASSAGGAGETQYF; CDR3nt: TGTGCCAGCAGTGCGGGGGGGGCCGGGGAGACCCAGTACTTC
d_gene: .; j_gene: TRBJ2-3; v_gene: TRBV15; abundance: .; CDR3aa: CATSREGADITDTQYF; CDR3nt: TGTGCCACCAGCAGAGAGGGGGCCGACATCACAGATACGCAGTATTTT
d_gene: .; j_gene: TRBJ2-2; v_gene: TRBV19; abundance: few; CDR3aa: CASSISLFGELFF; CDR3nt: TGTGCCAGTAGTATCAGTCTCTTCGGGGAGCTGTTTTTT
d_gene: TRBD1; j_gene: TRBJ1-1; v_gene: TRBV5-5; abundance: .; CDR3aa: CASSFQGATEAFF; CDR3nt: TGTGCCAGCAGCTTTCAGGGGGCGACTGAAGCTTTCTTT
d_gene: .; j_gene: TRBJ2-3; v_gene: TRBV7-3; abundance: .; CDR3aa: CASSLMYTSTDTQYF; CDR3nt: TGTGCCAGCAGCTTAATGTACACCTCCACAGATACGCAGTATTTT
d_gene: .; j_gene: TRBJ1-2; v_gene: TRBV10-3; abundance: .; CDR3aa: CAINRDSSNYGYTF; CDR3nt: TGTGCCATCAATAGGGACTCCTCGAACTATGGCTACACCTTC
d_gene: .; j_gene: TRBJ1-5; v_gene: TRBV5-4; abundance: .; CDR3aa: CASSLDSRIPQPQHF; CDR3nt: TGTGCCAGCAGCTTGGACTCTAGGATTCCTCAGCCCCAGCATTTT
d_gene: .; j_gene: TRBJ1-1; v_gene: TRBV5-6; abundance: .; CDR3aa: CASSLNYIHTEAFF; CDR3nt: TGTGCCAGCAGCTTGAACTACATCCACACTGAAGCTTTCTTT
d_gene: TRBD1; j_gene: TRBJ2-1; v_gene: TRBV24-1; abundance: once; CDR3aa: CATRRGQGLPEQFF; CDR3nt: TGTGCCACCCGACGGGGACAGGGTCTTCCTGAGCAGTTCTTC
d_gene: .; j_gene: TRBJ2-3; v_gene: TRBV6-4; abundance: .; CDR3aa: CASSKGGTSVDTQYF; CDR3nt: TGTGCCAGCAGCAAGGGGGGGACTTCGGTAGATACGCAGTATTTT
d_gene: .; j_gene: TRBJ1-2; v_gene: TRBV9; abundance: .; CDR3aa: CASSVANTGNYGYTF; CDR3nt: TGTGCCAGCAGCGTAGCTAATACAGGGAACTATGGCTACACCTTC
d_gene: TRBD1; j_gene: TRBJ1-1; v_gene: TRBV9; abundance: .; CDR3aa: CASSVEGTGASEAFF; CDR3nt: TGTGCCAGCAGCGTAGAGGGGACAGGGGCCTCCGAAGCTTTCTTT
d_gene: TRBD2; j_gene: TRBJ2-1; v_gene: TRBV5-1; abundance: .; CDR3aa: CASSLANSGSFNEQFF; CDR3nt: TGCGCCAGCAGCTTGGCCAATAGCGGGAGTTTTAATGAGCAGTTCTTC
d_gene: TRBD1; j_gene: TRBJ2-1; v_gene: TRBV30; abundance: few; CDR3aa: CAWSVLSGQQQFF; CDR3nt: TGTGCCTGGAGTGTACTCTCGGGACAGCAGCAGTTCTTC
d_gene: TRBD1; j_gene: TRBJ2-7; v_gene: TRBV28; abundance: once; CDR3aa: CASSPGQFSYEQYF; CDR3nt: TGTGCCAGCAGCCCGGGACAGTTCTCCTACGAGCAGTACTTC
d_gene: .; j_gene: TRBJ2-2; v_gene: TRBV5-1; abundance: .; CDR3aa: CASSSLLQSRGSGELFF; CDR3nt: TGCGCCAGCAGCTCACTCCTTCAGAGTCGGGGGTCCGGGGAGCTGTTTTTT
d_gene: TRBD1; j_gene: TRBJ1-1; v_gene: TRBV2; abundance: .; CDR3aa: CASRLGGPGQGARDTEAFF; CDR3nt: TGTGCCAGCAGACTAGGCGGTCCGGGACAGGGGGCGCGGGACACTGAAGCTTTCTTT
d_gene: .; j_gene: TRBJ2-6; v_gene: TRBV5-1; abundance: .; CDR3aa: CASSLQITGANVLTF; CDR3nt: TGCGCCAGCAGCTTACAGATCACTGGGGCCAACGTCCTGACTTTC
d_gene: .; j_gene: TRBJ2-7; v_gene: TRBV6-5; abundance: .; CDR3aa: CASSHGGEQYF; CDR3nt: TGTGCCAGCAGCCACGGGGGCGAGCAGTACTTC
d_gene: .; j_gene: TRBJ2-7; v_gene: TRBV28; abundance: .; CDR3aa: CASSPHSAASSYEQYF; CDR3nt: TGTGCCAGCAGTCCGCATAGTGCGGCCTCTTCCTACGAGCAGTACTTC
d_gene: TRBD2; j_gene: TRBJ2-7; v_gene: TRBV6-2/TRBV6-3; abundance: .; CDR3aa: CASSYSMVSGPSYEQYF; CDR3nt: TGTGCCAGCAGTTACTCGATGGTTAGCGGGCCCTCCTACGAGCAGTACTTC
d_gene: .; j_gene: TRBJ1-1; v_gene: TRBV7-9; abundance: .; CDR3aa: CASSLAPWPEAFF; CDR3nt: TGTGCCAGCAGCTTAGCGCCCTGGCCTGAAGCTTTCTTT
d_gene: .; j_gene: TRBJ2-7; v_gene: TRBV20-1; abundance: .; CDR3aa: CSARDSYEQYF; CDR3nt: TGCAGTGCTAGGGACAGCTACGAGCAGTACTTC
d_gene: .; j_gene: TRBJ2-2; v_gene: TRBV7-2; abundance: .; CDR3aa: CASKTVNTGELFF; CDR3nt: TGTGCCAGTAAGACAGTTAACACCGGGGAGCTGTTTTTT
d_gene: TRBD1; j_gene: TRBJ1-2; v_gene: TRBV9; abundance: .; CDR3aa: CASSEGDRAGKDGYTF; CDR3nt: TGTGCCAGCAGCGAGGGGGACAGGGCGGGAAAGGATGGCTACACCTTC
d_gene: TRBD1; j_gene: TRBJ1-2; v_gene: TRBV18; abundance: .; CDR3aa: CASSPGQGADGYTF; CDR3nt: TGTGCCAGCTCACCGGGACAGGGGGCTGATGGCTACACCTTC
d_gene: TRBD1; j_gene: TRBJ1-5; v_gene: TRBV7-8; abundance: .; CDR3aa: CASSQGGTGENQPQHF; CDR3nt: TGTGCCAGCAGCCAGGGAGGGACAGGGGAGAATCAGCCCCAGCATTTT
d_gene: .; j_gene: TRBJ1-5; v_gene: TRBV9; abundance: .; CDR3aa: CASSVATNGSNQPQHF; CDR3nt: TGTGCCAGCAGCGTAGCTACCAATGGTAGCAATCAGCCCCAGCATTTT
d_gene: .; j_gene: TRBJ1-2; v_gene: TRBV5-6; abundance: .; CDR3aa: CASSVPGVSAYGYTF; CDR3nt: TGTGCCAGCAGTGTTCCCGGTGTTTCCGCCTACGGCTACACCTTC
d_gene: .; j_gene: TRBJ2-7; v_gene: TRBV29-1; abundance: .; CDR3aa: CSVEKTGEQYF; CDR3nt: TGCAGCGTGGAAAAGACAGGCGAGCAGTACTTC
d_gene: TRBD1; j_gene: TRBJ1-2; v_gene: TRBV4-2; abundance: .; CDR3aa: CASSPSDRGTYGYTF; CDR3nt: TGTGCCAGCAGCCCGTCTGACAGGGGAACCTATGGCTACACCTTC
d_gene: .; j_gene: TRBJ1-2; v_gene: TRBV7-3; abundance: .; CDR3aa: CASSEGQIKDYGYTF; CDR3nt: TGTGCCAGCAGCGAAGGACAGATAAAGGACTATGGCTACACCTTC
d_gene: TRBD1; j_gene: TRBJ2-2; v_gene: TRBV28; abundance: .; CDR3aa: CASNEAGGLSNTGELFF; CDR3nt: TGTGCCAGCAATGAGGCAGGGGGCCTTTCGAACACCGGGGAGCTGTTTTTT
d_gene: .; j_gene: TRBJ2-7; v_gene: TRBV28; abundance: .; CDR3aa: CASSFRAGNRYEQYF; CDR3nt: TGTGCCAGCAGTTTTCGGGCAGGGAATCGCTACGAGCAGTACTTC
d_gene: .; j_gene: TRBJ1-1; v_gene: TRBV19; abundance: .; CDR3aa: CASSILIQGHTEAFF; CDR3nt: TGTGCCAGTAGTATCCTAATACAGGGTCACACTGAAGCTTTCTTT
d_gene: TRBD2; j_gene: TRBJ2-7; v_gene: TRBV7-8; abundance: .; CDR3aa: CASSLGLAGGYEQYF; CDR3nt: TGTGCCAGCAGCCTTGGACTAGCGGGAGGGTACGAGCAGTACTTC
d_gene: .; j_gene: TRBJ1-5; v_gene: TRBV27; abundance: .; CDR3aa: CASSLRPGAVGGNQPQHF; CDR3nt: TGTGCCAGCAGTTTACGGCCAGGGGCCGTTGGTGGCAATCAGCCCCAGCATTTT
d_gene: TRBD1; j_gene: TRBJ2-3; v_gene: TRBV5-4; abundance: once; CDR3aa: CASRNTGQGAGQYF; CDR3nt: TGTGCCAGCAGAAATACGGGACAGGGGGCGGGTCAGTATTTT
d_gene: TRBD2; j_gene: TRBJ2-1; v_gene: TRBV7-2; abundance: .; CDR3aa: CASSFLAGGPYNEQFF; CDR3nt: TGTGCCAGCAGCTTTCTAGCGGGGGGACCCTACAATGAGCAGTTCTTC
d_gene: .; j_gene: TRBJ2-7; v_gene: TRBV16; abundance: .; CDR3aa: CASSQSRVGSYEQYF; CDR3nt: TGTGCCAGCAGCCAATCCAGGGTCGGAAGCTACGAGCAGTACTTC
d_gene: .; j_gene: TRBJ1-2; v_gene: TRBV12-3/TRBV12-4; abundance: .; CDR3aa: CASSPLGSGYTF; CDR3nt: TGTGCCAGCAGTCCGCTAGGCAGTGGCTACACCTTC
d_gene: TRBD2; j_gene: TRBJ2-5; v_gene: TRBV7-2; abundance: few; CDR3aa: CASSLNGGARETQYF; CDR3nt: TGTGCCAGCAGCTTAAACGGGGGGGCCCGGGAGACCCAGTACTTC
d_gene: .; j_gene: TRBJ2-3; v_gene: TRBV28; abundance: .; CDR3aa: CASSLRALAYSTDTQYF; CDR3nt: TGTGCCAGCAGTTTAAGGGCGCTAGCGTACAGCACAGATACGCAGTATTTT
d_gene: .; j_gene: TRBJ1-1; v_gene: TRBV13; abundance: .; CDR3aa: CASSFLPIRGTEAFF; CDR3nt: TGTGCCAGCAGCTTCCTACCAATCCGGGGGACTGAAGCTTTCTTT
d_gene: .; j_gene: TRBJ2-1; v_gene: TRBV7-3; abundance: .; CDR3aa: CASSLSGGEVYNEQFF; CDR3nt: TGTGCCAGCAGCTTATCGGGGGGCGAGGTCTACAATGAGCAGTTCTTC
d_gene: TRBD2; j_gene: TRBJ2-3; v_gene: TRBV3-1/TRBV3-2; abundance: .; CDR3aa: CASSQRTTPSGRALDTQYF; CDR3nt: TGTGCCAGCAGCCAACGAACTACCCCCAGCGGGAGGGCCCTAGATACGCAGTATTTT
d_gene: .; j_gene: TRBJ1-4; v_gene: TRBV29-1; abundance: .; CDR3aa: CSVEMGAEKLFF; CDR3nt: TGCAGCGTTGAAATGGGGGCTGAAAAACTGTTTTTT
d_gene: TRBD1; j_gene: TRBJ2-7; v_gene: TRBV5-1; abundance: .; CDR3aa: CASSSGTGGTYEQYF; CDR3nt: TGCGCCAGCAGCTCCGGGACAGGGGGCACCTACGAGCAGTACTTC
d_gene: .; j_gene: TRBJ2-3; v_gene: TRBV7-3; abundance: .; CDR3aa: CASSYEPGDTQYF; CDR3nt: TGTGCCAGCAGCTATGAACCAGGGGATACGCAGTATTTT
d_gene: TRBD1; j_gene: TRBJ1-6; v_gene: TRBV30; abundance: .; CDR3aa: CACPRRTGSDSPLHF; CDR3nt: TGTGCCTGTCCTCGGAGGACAGGTTCTGATTCACCCCTCCACTTT
d_gene: .; j_gene: TRBJ1-2; v_gene: TRBV7-2; abundance: .; CDR3aa: CASSLVPTNYGYTF; CDR3nt: TGTGCCAGCAGCTTAGTTCCGACAAACTATGGCTACACCTTC
d_gene: .; j_gene: TRBJ1-2; v_gene: TRBV20-1; abundance: .; CDR3aa: CSAPTGYGYTF; CDR3nt: TGCAGTGCCCCTACGGGATACGGCTACACCTTC
d_gene: .; j_gene: TRBJ1-5; v_gene: TRBV19; abundance: .; CDR3aa: CASSTGLNQPQHF; CDR3nt: TGTGCCAGTAGTACTGGGCTTAATCAGCCCCAGCATTTT
d_gene: TRBD2; j_gene: TRBJ2-7; v_gene: TRBV5-1; abundance: .; CDR3aa: CASMTSGSYEQYF; CDR3nt: TGCGCCAGCATGACTAGCGGCTCCTACGAGCAGTACTTC